The 14 T cell receptor beta chains below all came from one sample that was sequenced in a study of cytomegalovirus exposure and HLA in healthy donors (dated by TCRdb to 2016 to 2017). Libraries came from the immunoSEQ multiplex PCR assay. Held by TCRdb, this immuneACCESS table contains in-frame sequences only and omits some clones. Under half of the omission traces to an unresolved V gene where checked; the cause of the rest is unknown. This sample has roughly 56,000 clones in its table, and around 94% of those were observed once. The ten biggest clones cover about 2.1% of the sample. Material: PBMCs. The receptor source for this set is a man younger than 35 in good health and CMV-seronegative.

The chain carries TRBV15 and TRBJ1-1; 7 bases fit TRBD1. V trimming: 0 bases; J trimming: 0 bases; junction bases outside the gene matches: 1. The CDR3 consists of 15 residues. CDR1 is LNHNV, CDR2 YYDKDF, per germline (reference sequence). The CDR3 nucleotides read TGTGCCACCAGCAGAGAGACAGGGATGAACACTGAAGCTTTCTTT. Translating gives CATSRETGMNTEAFF.

V and J are TRBV28 and TRBJ1-4; tentatively, D is TRBD1 (5 bases). The germline V gene has CDR1 MDHEN and CDR2 SYDVKM. This CDR3 is built from 12 residues. The CDR3 sequence: CVAQGGNEKLFF. The CDR3 nucleotides read TGTGTCGCGCAGGGTGGAAATGAAAAACTGTTTTTT.

The chain couples TRBV7-3 to TRBJ2-2, with TRBD2 matching 10 bases. Germline V gives CDR1 SGHTA, CDR2 FQGTGA. The CDR3 runs to 15 residues. The junction had 7 bases not matched to a gene; V was cut back by 5 bases and J by 7 bases. The CDR3 loop reads CASSDGTSEGGELFF. The CDR3 nucleotides are TGTGCCAGCAGCGACGGGACTAGCGAAGGCGGGGAGCTGTTTTTT.

This chain joins TRBV27 and TRBJ2-3, with TRBD2 matching 10 bases. Germline CDR1 is MNHEY and CDR2 is SMNVEV (reference sequence). This CDR3 contains 16 residues. V dropped 4 bases and J dropped 10; count of bases not matched to a gene: 14. The CDR3 sequence is CASSCLVLAGLRPQYF. CDR3 nucleotides: TGTGCCAGCAGTTGCCTTGTACTAGCGGGACTTAGGCCGCAGTATTTT.

The gene calls are TRBV19 and TRBJ2-7, with D hard to call. Germline V gene sequence: CDR1 LNHDA, CDR2 SQIVND (reference sequence). Trimming pared 1 base from V and 0 bases from J, leaving 13 bases between. The CDR3 has 16 amino acids. The CDR3 spells CASSIAWQVDSYEQYF. As DNA, the CDR3 is TGTGCCAGTAGTATAGCCTGGCAGGTAGACTCCTACGAGCAGTACTTC.

The V gene is TRBV11-3, the J gene TRBJ2-1; the match to TRBD2 covers 10 bases. This CDR3 has 18 residues. Per the germline V gene, CDR1 is SGHNT and CDR2 is YENEEA. Trimming took 4 bases from V and 3 from J; bases not matched to a gene: 12. CDR3 DNA: TGTGCCAGCAGCTGGGGGGGGCTAGCGGGAGCGAACTACAATGAGCAGTTCTTC. Amino acids: CASSWGGLAGANYNEQFF.

The chain carries TRBV6-5 and TRBJ2-4; 9 positions match TRBD1. This CDR3 is 16 amino acids long. Germline CDR1 and CDR2: MNHEY and SVGAGI. V trimming: 0 bases; J trimming: 8 bases; junction bases outside the gene matches: 8. The CDR3 DNA sequence: TGTGCCAGCAGTTACTCACCGGGACAGGGATTGGACATTCAGTACTTC. Its protein product is CASSYSPGQGLDIQYF.

The chain recombines TRBV6-5 with TRBJ2-7, with 7 bases identical to TRBD1. CDR1 is MNHEY, CDR2 SVGAGI, per germline. The ends lost 0 bases at V and 4 bases at J; junction bases unmatched: 3. The CDR3 contains 14 residues. The CDR3 nucleotides read TGTGCCAGCAGTTACTCGCACAGGGGTTACGAGCAGTACTTC. This codes for CASSYSHRGYEQYF.

The rearrangement joins TRBV18 to TRBJ2-3; 7 bases match TRBD1. This CDR3 is built from 16 residues. The J segment lost 1 base and the V segment lost 0 bases, leaving 4 bases of the junction unmatched. Germline values: CDR1 KGHSH, CDR2 LQKENI. The CDR3 loop reads CASSPPNTGGTDTQYF. CDR3 bases: TGTGCCAGCTCACCACCCAACACAGGGGGCACAGATACGCAGTATTTT. Based on the CDR3 plus reference TRBV18 and TRBJ2-3, the full variable domain is NAGVMQNPRHLVRRRGQEARLRCSPMKGHSHVYWYRQLPEEGLKFMVYLQKENIIDESGMPKERFSAEFPKEGPSILRIQQVVRGDSAAYFCASSPPNTGGTDTQYFGPGTRLTVL.

In regard to this clone: The junction and the germline gene differ at one end; a read error may be behind it. The chain is built from TRBV2 and TRBJ2-5; maybe TRBD2 (5 bases). Looked up from germline, CDR1 is SNHLY and CDR2 is FYNNEI. This CDR3 contains 16 residues. The CDR3 loop is CAGSEEVTPGWETQYF. As DNA, the CDR3 is TGTGCCGGCAGTGAAGAAGTGACGCCGGGGTGGGAGACCCAGTACTTC.

This sequence joins TRBV9 and TRBJ1-5, with TRBD1 matching over 8 bases. Germline-derived CDR1 and CDR2 are SGDLS and YYNGEE. This CDR3 spans 14 amino acids. V lost 2 bases, J lost 4 bases, and 2 bases stayed unmatched. This CDR3 reads CASSVGQANQPQHF. CDR3 coding DNA: TGTGCCAGCAGCGTGGGACAGGCGAATCAGCCCCAGCATTTT. Variable domain in full (rest from reference TRBV9 and TRBJ1-5): DSGVTQTPKHLITATGQRVTLRCSPRSGDLSVYWYQQSLDQGLQFLIQYYNGEERAKGNILERFSAQQFPDLHSELNLSSLELGDSALYFCASSVGQANQPQHFGDGTRLSIL.

This sequence joins TRBV4-3 and TRBJ1-2, with 8 positions matching TRBD1. The CDR3 contains 13 residues. Germline V CDR1 and CDR2: LGHNA, YSLEER. V was pared by 4 bases and J by 4 bases, with 2 bases of the junction left unmatched. The CDR3 spells CASSRDRGYGYTF. For the CDR3, the DNA is TGCGCCAGCAGCCGAGACAGGGGCTATGGCTACACCTTC.

V and J are TRBV5-4 and TRBJ2-3, with D unresolved. Looked up from germline, CDR1 is SGHNT and CDR2 is YYREEE (reference sequence). The ends were cut back, 7 bases at V and 6 bases at J, with 9 bases in the middle. There are 11 residues in the CDR3. The CDR3 reads CASHVQDTQYF. DNA of the CDR3: TGTGCCAGCCATGTTCAGGATACGCAGTATTTT.

This clone was counted a single time. The chain combines TRBV5-1 with TRBJ1-1; D possibly corresponds to TRBD1 (6 bases). Trimming shortened V by 4 bases and J by 0 bases, and 16 bases separated the two germline ends. The germline CDR1 and CDR2 sequences are SGHRS and YFSETQ. The CDR3 has 16 residues. This CDR3 is CASSLRQDLMNTEAFF. In DNA form, the CDR3 reads TGCGCCAGCAGCCTTAGACAGGACCTGATGAACACTGAAGCTTTCTTT. The variable domain in full, completed from reference TRBV5-1 and TRBJ1-1, reads KAGVTQTPRYLIKTRGQQVTLSCSPISGHRSVSWYQQTPGQGLQFLFEYFSETQRNKGNFPGRFSGRQFSNSRSEMNVSTLELGDSALYLCASSLRQDLMNTEAFFGQGTRLTVV.